This TCR beta chain was documented in a study of stem cell transplantation in POMP-related autoinflammatory disease. Findings of the study overall: Unique TRB V-J gene pairings were limited in number in patients with PRAID. A trend toward lower repertoire diversity and greater clonality appeared in every analyzed T-cell subset of PRAID patients.

This clone was observed a handful of times. Its cognate antigen is unknown. Generated by immunoSEQ multiplex PCR, the TCRdb table keeps only in-frame clones and is missing some. The top ten clones hold about half of a sample with around 10,000 clones, around 84% of them seen once. The sample consisted of CD8+ T cells from PBMCs, taken before stem cell transplantation. The clonotype originates from a human donor with POMP-related autoinflammation and immune dysregulation (PRAID).

The CDR3 sequence is CASSPGQNSGNTIYF. The CDR3 DNA reads TGTGCCAGCAGTCCTGGACAGAACTCTGGAAACACCATATATTTT. The rearrangement uses TRBV27 and TRBJ1-3, with D maybe TRBD1 (6 bases). This CDR3 region has 15 residues. CDR1 MNHEY and CDR2 SMNVEV come from the germline V gene (reference sequence). The V gene lost 5 bases and the J gene lost 0 bases, with 11 bases spanning the gap.